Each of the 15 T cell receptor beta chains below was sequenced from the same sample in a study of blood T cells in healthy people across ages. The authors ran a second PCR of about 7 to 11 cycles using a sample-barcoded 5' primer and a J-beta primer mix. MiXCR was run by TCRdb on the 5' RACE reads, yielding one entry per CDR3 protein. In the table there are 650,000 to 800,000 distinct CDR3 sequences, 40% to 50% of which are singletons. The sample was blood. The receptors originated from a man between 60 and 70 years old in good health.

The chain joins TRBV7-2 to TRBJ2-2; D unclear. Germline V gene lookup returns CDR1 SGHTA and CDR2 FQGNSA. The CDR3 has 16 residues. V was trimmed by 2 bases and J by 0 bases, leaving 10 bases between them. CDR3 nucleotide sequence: TGTGCCAGCAGCTTATTGCACCTTACGAACACCGGGGAGCTGTTTTTT. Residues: CASSLLHLTNTGELFF. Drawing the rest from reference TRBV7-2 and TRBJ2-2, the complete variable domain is GAGVSQSPSNKVTEKGKDVELRCDPISGHTALYWYRQSLGQGLEFLIYFQGNSAPDKSGLPSDRFSAERTGGSVSTLTIQRTQQEDSAVYLCASSLLHLTNTGELFFGEGSRLTVL.

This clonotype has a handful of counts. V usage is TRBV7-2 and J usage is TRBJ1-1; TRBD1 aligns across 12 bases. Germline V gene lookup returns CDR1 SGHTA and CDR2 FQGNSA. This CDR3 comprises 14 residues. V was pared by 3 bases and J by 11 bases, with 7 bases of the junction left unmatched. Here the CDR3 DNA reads TGTGCCAGCAGCTTCGGGACAGGGGGCATGGGGGCTTTCTTT. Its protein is CASSFGTGGMGAFF.

DNA for the CDR3: TGTGCCAGCAGTTTCTCCGGGACTCCGGGCGGGGAGACCCAGTACTTC. This translates into CASSFSGTPGGETQYF. This chain joins TRBV28 and TRBJ2-7; TRBD2 might be the D (6 bases). The J call is doubtful: the DNA matches TRBJ2-5 better. Per germline, CDR1 MDHEN and CDR2 SYDVKM. This CDR3 is 16 amino acids long.

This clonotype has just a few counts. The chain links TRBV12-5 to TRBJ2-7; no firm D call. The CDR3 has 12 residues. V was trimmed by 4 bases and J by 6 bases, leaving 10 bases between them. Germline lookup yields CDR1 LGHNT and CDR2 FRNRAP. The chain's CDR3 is CASGSPRGEQYF. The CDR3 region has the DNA TGTGCTAGTGGTTCCCCTCGAGGCGAGCAGTACTTC.

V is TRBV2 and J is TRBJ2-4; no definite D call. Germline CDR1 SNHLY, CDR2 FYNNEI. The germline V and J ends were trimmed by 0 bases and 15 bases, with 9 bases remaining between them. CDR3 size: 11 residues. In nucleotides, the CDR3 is TGTGCCAGCAGTGAAGCGGTTGGGTTGTACTTC. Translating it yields CASSEAVGLYF. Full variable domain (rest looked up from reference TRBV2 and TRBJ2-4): EPEVTQTPSHQVTQMGQEVILRCVPISNHLYFYWYRQILGQKVEFLVSFYNNEISEKSEIFDDQFSVERPDGSNFTLKIRSTKLEDSAMYFCASSEAVGLYFGAGTRLSVL.

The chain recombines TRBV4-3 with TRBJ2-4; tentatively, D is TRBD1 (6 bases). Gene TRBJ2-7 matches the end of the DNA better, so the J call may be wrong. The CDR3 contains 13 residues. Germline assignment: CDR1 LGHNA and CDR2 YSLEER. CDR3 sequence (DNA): TGCGCCAGCAGCCAAGATGTAGGGGGCGAGCAGTACTTC. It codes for CASSQDVGGEQYF.

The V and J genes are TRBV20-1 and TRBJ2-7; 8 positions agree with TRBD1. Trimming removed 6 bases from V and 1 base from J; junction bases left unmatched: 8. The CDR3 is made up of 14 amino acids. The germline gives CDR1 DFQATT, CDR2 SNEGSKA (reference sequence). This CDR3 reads CSAIRTGTSYEQYF. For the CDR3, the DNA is TGCAGTGCCATACGGACAGGGACATCCTACGAGCAGTACTTC.

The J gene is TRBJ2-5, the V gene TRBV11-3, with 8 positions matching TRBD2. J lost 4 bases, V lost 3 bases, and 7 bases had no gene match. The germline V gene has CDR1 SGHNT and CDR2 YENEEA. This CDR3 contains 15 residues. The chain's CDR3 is CASSFVSGGAETQYF. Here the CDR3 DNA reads TGTGCCAGCAGCTTCGTGAGCGGGGGCGCAGAGACCCAGTACTTC.

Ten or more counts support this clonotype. The CDR3 DNA reads as TGTGCCAGCTGGGGACTAGCGGACTACGAGCAGTACTTC. Translating it yields CASWGLADYEQYF. The rearrangement links TRBV6-2 or TRBV6-3 to TRBJ2-7; TRBD2 agrees at 11 bases. Per germline, CDR1 MNHEY and CDR2 SVGEGT. This CDR3 region has 13 residues. J lost 3 bases, V lost 8 bases, and 3 bases had no gene match.

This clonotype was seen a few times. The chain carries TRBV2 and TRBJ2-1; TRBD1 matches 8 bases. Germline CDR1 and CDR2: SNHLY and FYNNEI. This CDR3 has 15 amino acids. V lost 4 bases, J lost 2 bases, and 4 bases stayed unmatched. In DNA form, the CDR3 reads TGTGCCAGCAGTGGTCCGACAGGGGCCTACAATGAGCAGTTCTTC. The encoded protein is CASSGPTGAYNEQFF.

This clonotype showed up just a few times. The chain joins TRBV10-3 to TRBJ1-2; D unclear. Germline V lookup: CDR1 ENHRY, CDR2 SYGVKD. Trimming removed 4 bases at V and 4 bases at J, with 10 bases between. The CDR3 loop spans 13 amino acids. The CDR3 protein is CAISGEQIYGYTF. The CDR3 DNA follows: TGTGCCATCAGTGGGGAGCAGATCTATGGCTACACCTTC.

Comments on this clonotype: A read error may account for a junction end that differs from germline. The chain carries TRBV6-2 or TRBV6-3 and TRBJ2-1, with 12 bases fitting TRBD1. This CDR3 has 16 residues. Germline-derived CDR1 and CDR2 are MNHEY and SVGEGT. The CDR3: CACSYLGQGAGNEQFF. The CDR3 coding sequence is TGTGCCTGCAGTTACTTGGGACAGGGGGCGGGGAATGAGCAGTTCTTC.

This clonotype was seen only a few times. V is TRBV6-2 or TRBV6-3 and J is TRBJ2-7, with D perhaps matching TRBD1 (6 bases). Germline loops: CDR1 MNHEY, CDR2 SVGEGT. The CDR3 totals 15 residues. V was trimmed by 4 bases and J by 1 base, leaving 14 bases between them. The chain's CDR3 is CASSFGGVHSYEQYF. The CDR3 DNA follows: TGTGCCAGCAGTTTTGGGGGCGTCCATTCCTACGAGCAGTACTTC.

In DNA form, the CDR3 reads TGTGCCAGCAGCGCAGACAGGGGACCCTACAATGAGCAGTTCTTC. It specifies CASSADRGPYNEQFF. The chain employs TRBV2 and TRBJ2-1; 8 bases align to TRBD1. Germline assignment: CDR1 SNHLY and CDR2 FYNNEI. The CDR3 totals 15 residues. The J segment lost 2 bases and the V segment lost 6 bases, leaving 6 bases of the junction unmatched.

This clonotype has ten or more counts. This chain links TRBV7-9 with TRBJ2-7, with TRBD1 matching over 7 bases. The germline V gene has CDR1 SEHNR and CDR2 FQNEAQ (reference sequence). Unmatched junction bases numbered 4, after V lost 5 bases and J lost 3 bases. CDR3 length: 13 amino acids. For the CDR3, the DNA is TGTGCCAGCAGCCCAGGGGGTCGCTACGAGCAGTACTTC. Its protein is CASSPGGRYEQYF.